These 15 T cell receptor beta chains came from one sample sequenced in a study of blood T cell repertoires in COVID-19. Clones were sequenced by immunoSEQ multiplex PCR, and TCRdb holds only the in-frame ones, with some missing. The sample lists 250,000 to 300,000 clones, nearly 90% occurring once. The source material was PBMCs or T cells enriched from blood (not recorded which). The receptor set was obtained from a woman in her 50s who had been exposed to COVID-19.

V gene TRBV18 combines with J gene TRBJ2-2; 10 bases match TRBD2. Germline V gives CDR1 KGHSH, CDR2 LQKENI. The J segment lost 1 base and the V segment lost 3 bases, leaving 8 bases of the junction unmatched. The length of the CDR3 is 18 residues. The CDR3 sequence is CASSPASGGNRNTGELFF. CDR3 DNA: TGTGCCAGCTCACCGGCTAGCGGGGGAAATAGGAACACCGGGGAGCTGTTTTTT.

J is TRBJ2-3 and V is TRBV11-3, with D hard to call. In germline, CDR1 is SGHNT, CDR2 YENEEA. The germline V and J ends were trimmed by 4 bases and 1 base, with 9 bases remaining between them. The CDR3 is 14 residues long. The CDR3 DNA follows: TGTGCCAGCAGCTCCAGCGCGGGCACAGATACGCAGTATTTT. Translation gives CASSSSAGTDTQYF.

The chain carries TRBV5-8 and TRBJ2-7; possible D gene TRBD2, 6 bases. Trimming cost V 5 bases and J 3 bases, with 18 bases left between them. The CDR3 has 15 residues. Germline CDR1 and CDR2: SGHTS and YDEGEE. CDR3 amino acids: CASRRWVGDFYEQYF. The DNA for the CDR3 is TGTGCCAGCAGACGGTGGGTGGGGGACTTCTACGAGCAGTACTTC.

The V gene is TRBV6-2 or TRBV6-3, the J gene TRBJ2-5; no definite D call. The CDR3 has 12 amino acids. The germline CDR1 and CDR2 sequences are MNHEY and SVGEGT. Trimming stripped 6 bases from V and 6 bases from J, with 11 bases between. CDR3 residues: CASSSYIQTQYF. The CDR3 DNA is TGTGCCAGCAGCAGTTACATCCAGACCCAGTACTTC.

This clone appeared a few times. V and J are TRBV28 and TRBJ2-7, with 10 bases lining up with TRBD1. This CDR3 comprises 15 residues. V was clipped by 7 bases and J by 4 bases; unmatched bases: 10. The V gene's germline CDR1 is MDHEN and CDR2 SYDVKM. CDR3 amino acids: CASTRQGAQGYEQYF. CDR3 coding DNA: TGTGCCAGCACCCGACAGGGGGCGCAAGGGTACGAGCAGTACTTC.

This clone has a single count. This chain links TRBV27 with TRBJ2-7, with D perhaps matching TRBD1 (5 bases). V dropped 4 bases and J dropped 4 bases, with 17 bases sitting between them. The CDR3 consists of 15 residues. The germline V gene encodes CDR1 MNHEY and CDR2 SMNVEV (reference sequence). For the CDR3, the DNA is TGTGCCAGCAGTTCGCCCCCCGCAGGGCAATACGAGCAGTACTTC. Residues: CASSSPPAGQYEQYF.

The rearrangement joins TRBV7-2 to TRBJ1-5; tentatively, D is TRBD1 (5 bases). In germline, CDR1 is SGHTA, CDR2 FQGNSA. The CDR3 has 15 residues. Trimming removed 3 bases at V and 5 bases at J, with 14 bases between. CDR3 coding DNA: TGTGCCAGCAGCTTTCAGGGTAGCAGCCATCAGCCCCAGCATTTT. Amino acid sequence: CASSFQGSSHQPQHF.

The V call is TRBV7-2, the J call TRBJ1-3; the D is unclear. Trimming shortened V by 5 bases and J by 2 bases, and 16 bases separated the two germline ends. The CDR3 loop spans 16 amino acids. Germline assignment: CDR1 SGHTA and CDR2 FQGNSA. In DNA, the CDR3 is TGTGCCAGCAGCAATCCCTATGAGGGCCCTGGAAACACCATATATTTT. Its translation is CASSNPYEGPGNTIYF.

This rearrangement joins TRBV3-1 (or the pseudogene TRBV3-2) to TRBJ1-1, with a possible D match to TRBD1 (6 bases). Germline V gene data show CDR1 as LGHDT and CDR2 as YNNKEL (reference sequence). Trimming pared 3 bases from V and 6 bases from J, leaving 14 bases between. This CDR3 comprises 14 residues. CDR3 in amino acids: CASSQVQGESEAFF. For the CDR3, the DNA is TGTGCCAGCAGCCAGGTACAGGGAGAGTCTGAAGCTTTCTTT.

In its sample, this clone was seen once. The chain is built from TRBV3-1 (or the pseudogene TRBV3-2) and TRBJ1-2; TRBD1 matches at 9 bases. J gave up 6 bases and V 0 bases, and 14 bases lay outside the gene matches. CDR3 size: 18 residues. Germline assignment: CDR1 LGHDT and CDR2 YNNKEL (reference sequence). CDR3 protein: CASSQDPRGKRDRDGYTF. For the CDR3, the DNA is TGTGCCAGCAGCCAAGATCCGAGAGGAAAGAGGGACAGGGATGGCTACACCTTC.

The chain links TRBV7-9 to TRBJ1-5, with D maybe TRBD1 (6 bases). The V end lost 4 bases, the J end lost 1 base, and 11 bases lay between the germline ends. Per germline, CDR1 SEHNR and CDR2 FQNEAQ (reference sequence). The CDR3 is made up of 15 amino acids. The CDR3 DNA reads TGTGCCAGCAGCTCGACAGGACTCAGCAATCAGCCCCAGCATTTT. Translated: CASSSTGLSNQPQHF.

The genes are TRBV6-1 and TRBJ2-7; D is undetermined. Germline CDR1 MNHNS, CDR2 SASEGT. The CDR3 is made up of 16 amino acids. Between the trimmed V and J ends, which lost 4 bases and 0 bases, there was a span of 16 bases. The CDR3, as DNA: TGTGCCAGCAGTGTTTCCTCCAGAGACTTCTCCTACGAGCAGTACTTC. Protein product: CASSVSSRDFSYEQYF.

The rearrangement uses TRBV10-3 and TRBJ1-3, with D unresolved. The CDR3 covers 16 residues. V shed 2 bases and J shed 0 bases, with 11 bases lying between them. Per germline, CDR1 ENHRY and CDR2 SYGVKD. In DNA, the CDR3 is TGTGCCATCAGTGAGGGGCAGCCGAGCTCTGGAAACACCATATATTTT. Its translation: CAISEGQPSSGNTIYF.

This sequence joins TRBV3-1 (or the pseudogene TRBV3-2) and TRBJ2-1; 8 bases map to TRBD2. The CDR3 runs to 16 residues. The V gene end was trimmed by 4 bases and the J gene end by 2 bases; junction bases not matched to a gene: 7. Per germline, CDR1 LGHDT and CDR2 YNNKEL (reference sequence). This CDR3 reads CASSLRAGGPYNEQFF. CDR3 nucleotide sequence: TGTGCCAGCAGCCTAAGGGCGGGGGGCCCCTACAATGAGCAGTTCTTC.

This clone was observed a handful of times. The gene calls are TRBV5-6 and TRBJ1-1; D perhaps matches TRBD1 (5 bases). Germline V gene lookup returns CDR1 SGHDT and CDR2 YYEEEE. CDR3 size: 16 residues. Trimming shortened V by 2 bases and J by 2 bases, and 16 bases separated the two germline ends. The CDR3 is CASSFLQGLANTEAFF. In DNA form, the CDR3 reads TGTGCCAGCAGCTTTCTCCAGGGCCTTGCTAACACTGAAGCTTTCTTT. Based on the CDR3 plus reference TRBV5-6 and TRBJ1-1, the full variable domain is DAGVTQSPTHLIKTRGQQVTLRCSPKSGHDTVSWYQQALGQGPQFIFQYYEEEERQRGNFPDRFSGHQFPNYSSELNVNALLLGDSALYLCASSFLQGLANTEAFFGQGTRLTVV.